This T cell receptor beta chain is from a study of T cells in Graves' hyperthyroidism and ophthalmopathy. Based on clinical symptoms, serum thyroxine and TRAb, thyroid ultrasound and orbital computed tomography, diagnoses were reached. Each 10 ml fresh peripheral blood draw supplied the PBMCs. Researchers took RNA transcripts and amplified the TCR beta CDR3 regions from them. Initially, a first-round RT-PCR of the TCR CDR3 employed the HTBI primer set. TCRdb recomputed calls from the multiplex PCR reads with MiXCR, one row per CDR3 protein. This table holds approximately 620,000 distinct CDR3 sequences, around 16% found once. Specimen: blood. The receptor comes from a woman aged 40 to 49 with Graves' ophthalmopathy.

The CDR3 protein is CSARGDHSGANVLTF. The DNA for the CDR3 is TGCAGTGCTAGAGGGGACCACTCTGGGGCCAACGTCCTGACTTTC. V gene TRBV20-1 combines with J gene TRBJ2-6; D possibly matches TRBD1 or TRBD2 (5 bases each). Per germline, CDR1 DFQATT and CDR2 SNEGSKA (reference sequence). This CDR3 region has 15 residues. V was trimmed by 1 base and J by 0 bases, leaving 7 bases between them.